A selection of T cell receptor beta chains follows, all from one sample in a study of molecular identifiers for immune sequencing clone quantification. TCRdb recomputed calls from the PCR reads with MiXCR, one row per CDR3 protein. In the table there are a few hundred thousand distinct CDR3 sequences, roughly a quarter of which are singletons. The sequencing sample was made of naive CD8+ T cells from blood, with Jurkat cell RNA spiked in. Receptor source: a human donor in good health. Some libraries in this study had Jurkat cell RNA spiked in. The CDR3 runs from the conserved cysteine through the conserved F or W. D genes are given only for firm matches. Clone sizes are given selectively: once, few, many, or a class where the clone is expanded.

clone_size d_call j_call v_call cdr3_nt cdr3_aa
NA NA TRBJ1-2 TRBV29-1 TGCAGCGTTGAAGCTTCAGGGGAAGGGCTTGGCTACACCTTC CSVEASGEGLGYTF
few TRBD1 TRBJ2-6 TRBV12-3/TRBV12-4 TGTGCCAGCAGTTTATCCTTGGGACAGGGGGCTCTTGGGGCCAACGTCCTGACTTTC CASSLSLGQGALGANVLTF
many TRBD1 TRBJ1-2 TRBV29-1 TGCAGCGTCCTGGGACAGGGTGAGCAGGGCTACACCTTC CSVLGQGEQGYTF
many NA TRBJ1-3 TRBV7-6 TGTGCCAGCAGCTTAGGTACGGTGGACACCATATATTTT CASSLGTVDTIYF
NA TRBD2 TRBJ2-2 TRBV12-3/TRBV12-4 TGTGCCAGCAGGCGGTGGCTAGCGGGAGCGTACACCGGGGAGCTGTTTTTT CASRRWLAGAYTGELFF
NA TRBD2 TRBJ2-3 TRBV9 TGTGCCAGCAGCGCCCCGGGACTAGCGATAAGCGCAGATACGCAGTATTTT CASSAPGLAISADTQYF
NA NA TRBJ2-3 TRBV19 TGTGCCACCTCCCCGGGGAACCCAGATACGCAGTATTTT CATSPGNPDTQYF
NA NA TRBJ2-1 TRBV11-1 TGTGCCAGCAGCTTAGCTGTGGTCGAGCAGTTCTTC CASSLAVVEQFF
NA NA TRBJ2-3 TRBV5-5 TGTGCCAGCAGCTTGGACGTCACAGATACGCAGTATTTT CASSLDVTDTQYF
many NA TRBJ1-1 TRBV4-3 TGCGCCAGCAGCCAAGATTGGCACAACCTGAACACTGAAGCTTTCTTT CASSQDWHNLNTEAFF
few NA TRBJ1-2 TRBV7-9 TGTGCCTGCAGCCAAATCTCCTATGGCTACACCTTC CACSQISYGYTF
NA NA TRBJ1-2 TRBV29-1 TGCAGCGTTGGTGGCGCCGATGGCTACGCCTTC CSVGGADGYAF
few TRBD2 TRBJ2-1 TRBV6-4 TGTGCCAGCAGTCCTCTAGCGGTGTCCTACAATGAGCAGTTCTTC CASSPLAVSYNEQFF
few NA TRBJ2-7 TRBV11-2 TGTGCCAGCAGCTTAAATGGTAGGGGCACCATGCCCTACGAGCAGTACTTC CASSLNGRGTMPYEQYF
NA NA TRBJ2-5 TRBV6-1 TGTGCCAGCAACTTACGGACAGCTTGGGGAGAGACCCAGTACTTC CASNLRTAWGETQYF
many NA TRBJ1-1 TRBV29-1 TGCAGCGTTGCTTACACTGAAGCTTTCTTT CSVAYTEAFF